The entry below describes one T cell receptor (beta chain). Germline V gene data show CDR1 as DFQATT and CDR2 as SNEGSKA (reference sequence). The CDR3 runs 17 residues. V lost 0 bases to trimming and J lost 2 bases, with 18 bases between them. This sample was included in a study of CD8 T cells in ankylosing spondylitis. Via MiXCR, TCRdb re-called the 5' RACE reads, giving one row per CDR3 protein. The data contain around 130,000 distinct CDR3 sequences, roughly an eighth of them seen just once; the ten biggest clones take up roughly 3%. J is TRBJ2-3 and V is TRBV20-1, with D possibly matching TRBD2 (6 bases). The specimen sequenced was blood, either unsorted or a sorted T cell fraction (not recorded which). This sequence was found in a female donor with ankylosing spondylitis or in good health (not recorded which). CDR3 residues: CSARDRVSRGSTDTQYF. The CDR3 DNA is TGCAGTGCTAGAGATCGAGTTAGCCGGGGGTCCACAGATACGCAGTATTTT.